Below are 25 T cell receptor beta chains sequenced from a single sample in a study of early stage breast cancer tumors. Sequenced by immunoSEQ multiplex PCR; TCRdb stores in-frame clones only, minus some. The sample contains 70,000 or so clones, around 80% of which appear only once. Sequencing used blood. The receptors come from a person aged 35 to 50 with breast cancer.

This chain joins TRBV6-6 and TRBJ1-1; D is uncertain. The CDR3 has 13 amino acids. Germline loops: CDR1 MNHNY, CDR2 SVGAGI (reference sequence). Trimming shortened V by 0 bases and J by 1 base, and 3 bases separated the two germline ends. The CDR3 loop is CASSYSENTEAFF. The CDR3 DNA is TGTGCCAGCAGTTACTCCGAGAACACTGAAGCTTTCTTT.

The chain recombines TRBV28 with TRBJ1-5; unclear D gene. The CDR3 extends over 17 amino acids. Germline V gene data show CDR1 as MDHEN and CDR2 as SYDVKM. V dropped 2 bases and J dropped 5 bases, with 19 bases sitting between them. The CDR3 loop reads CASSLQFGGKRDQPQHF. The CDR3 DNA reads TGTGCCAGCAGTTTACAGTTCGGAGGGAAGCGTGATCAGCCCCAGCATTTT.

The CDR3 DNA is TGTGCCAGCAGTCCCCGGGACAGCACCTACGAGCAGTACTTC. It specifies CASSPRDSTYEQYF. This chain uses TRBV28 with TRBJ2-7; 7 positions agree with TRBD1. This CDR3 is 14 amino acids long. CDR1 is MDHEN and CDR2 is SYDVKM in the germline V gene. J gave up 2 bases and V 5 bases, and 6 bases lay outside the gene matches.

The genes are TRBV28 and TRBJ2-2; 13 nucleotides align to TRBD2. Germline V gene lookup returns CDR1 MDHEN and CDR2 SYDVKM. V was pared by 7 bases and J by 5 bases, with 4 bases of the junction left unmatched. The CDR3 extends over 15 amino acids. The CDR3 nucleotides are TGTGCCAGCACCCCGGGACTAGCGGGAACCGGGGAGCTGTTTTTT. It is translated as CASTPGLAGTGELFF.

The chain recombines TRBV29-1 with TRBJ1-5; 9 bases agree with TRBD1. The J segment lost 0 bases and the V segment lost 6 bases, leaving 3 bases of the junction unmatched. Germline lookup yields CDR1 SQVTM and CDR2 ANQGSEA. This CDR3 region has 14 residues. The CDR3 bases are TGCAGCGTCGGGACAGGGAATAGCAATCAGCCCCAGCATTTT. Protein: CSVGTGNSNQPQHF.

This clone has a handful of counts. The genes are TRBV6-5 and TRBJ2-7; TRBD1 matches at 7 bases. This CDR3 is built from 15 residues. V lost 8 bases and J lost 6; bases outside the gene matches: 16. Germline V CDR1 and CDR2: MNHEY, SVGAGI. The CDR3 bases are TGTGCCAGCCAGAGGCAAGCCGACAGGGCGGGCGAGCAGTACTTC. As protein: CASQRQADRAGEQYF.

This clone was detected only a few times. The V and J genes are TRBV18 and TRBJ2-7; TRBD1 aligns across 7 bases. V was clipped by 1 base and J by 5 bases; unmatched bases: 5. CDR1 is KGHSH, CDR2 LQKENI, per germline. This CDR3 spans 14 amino acids. This CDR3 is CASSPRTGVDEQYF. CDR3 DNA sequence: TGTGCCAGCTCACCACGTACAGGGGTCGACGAGCAGTACTTC.

The chain combines TRBV28 with TRBJ2-7; 9 bases are shared with TRBD1. The ends lost 7 bases at V and 2 bases at J; junction bases unmatched: 12. The CDR3 extends over 16 amino acids. The germline gives CDR1 MDHEN, CDR2 SYDVKM. The CDR3 DNA reads TGTGCCAGCACCACCATGGGCACAGGGGGCACCTACGAGCAGTACTTC. It translates to CASTTMGTGGTYEQYF. Supplemented by reference TRBV28 and TRBJ2-7, the full variable domain reads DVKVTQSSRYLVKRTGEKVFLECVQDMDHENMFWYRQDPGLGLRLIYFSYDVKMKEKGDIPEGYSVSREKKERFSLILESASTNQTSMYLCASTTMGTGGTYEQYFGPGTRLTVT.

The chain recombines TRBV4-1 with TRBJ2-2, with 10 bases identical to TRBD2. The V gene end was trimmed by 1 base and the J gene end by 4 bases; junction bases not matched to a gene: 9. Germline CDR1 and CDR2: MGHRA and YSYEKL. This CDR3 is built from 18 residues. The CDR3 reads CASSQGGLAGVGTGELFF. CDR3 nucleotides: TGCGCCAGCAGCCAAGGGGGGCTAGCGGGAGTTGGCACCGGGGAGCTGTTTTTT.

This chain connects TRBV4-1 to TRBJ2-7; TRBD1 or TRBD2 may be the D gene (5 bases each). Trimming took 2 bases from V and 4 from J, leaving 15 bases between them. Germline CDR1 reads MGHRA; CDR2 reads YSYEKL. The CDR3 contains 15 residues. CDR3 in DNA: TGCGCCAGCAGCCAACCGGGGTCAGGGCAATACGAGCAGTACTTC. Residues: CASSQPGSGQYEQYF.

The chain uses TRBV28 and TRBJ2-3; TRBD1 aligns across 7 bases. Per germline, CDR1 MDHEN and CDR2 SYDVKM. The junction had 8 bases not matched to a gene; V was cut back by 0 bases and J by 8 bases. This CDR3 is 15 amino acids long. CDR3 coding DNA: TGTGCCAGCAGTTTATGGGGCCAGGGGGTGCGTACGCAGTATTTT. Translation gives CASSLWGQGVRTQYF.

This chain joins TRBV25-1 and TRBJ2-6; no definite D call. Germline CDR1 and CDR2: MGHDK and SYGVNS. The CDR3 loop spans 15 amino acids. V lost 5 bases and J lost 2, with 10 bases in between. CDR3 sequence reads: CASSLDGAGANVLTF. The CDR3 nucleotides read TGTGCCAGCAGTCTAGACGGAGCTGGGGCCAACGTCCTGACTTTC.

This clone was seen only a few times. The chain has TRBV7-3 and TRBJ2-1; 11 bases are shared with TRBD2. In germline, CDR1 is SGHTA, CDR2 FQGTGA. The J segment lost 7 bases and the V segment lost 4 bases, leaving 6 bases of the junction unmatched. This CDR3 region has 15 residues. In DNA form, the CDR3 reads TGTGCCAGCAGCTCCGGACTAGCGGGCGGGAATGAGCAGTTCTTC. It translates to CASSSGLAGGNEQFF.

The V and J genes are TRBV5-5 and TRBJ2-3; possible D gene TRBD2, 6 bases. The germline V gene has CDR1 SGHKS and CDR2 YYEKEE (reference sequence). V gave up 4 bases and J gave up 3 bases, with 18 bases separating them. The CDR3 runs 16 residues. Here the CDR3 reads CASSRELAYTTDTQYF. DNA for the CDR3: TGTGCCAGCAGCAGGGAGCTAGCGTATACAACAGATACGCAGTATTTT. Full variable domain (outside the CDR3, taken from reference TRBV5-5 and TRBJ2-3): DAGVTQSPTHLIKTRGQQVTLRCSPISGHKSVSWYQQVLGQGPQFIFQYYEKEERGRGNFPDRFSARQFPNYSSELNVNALLLGDSALYLCASSRELAYTTDTQYFGPGTRLTVL.

The chain has TRBV5-4 and TRBJ2-1, with D unclear. CDR1 and CDR2 from the germline V gene are SGHNT and YYREEE (reference sequence). V was pared by 3 bases and J by 10 bases, with 11 bases between. The CDR3 has 12 residues. The CDR3 is CASSSGFVEQFF. As DNA, the CDR3 is TGTGCCAGCAGCTCAGGATTCGTAGAGCAGTTCTTC.

This clone occurred a few times. The genes are TRBV6-6 and TRBJ2-1, with D perhaps given as TRBD1 or TRBD2 (5 bases each). This CDR3 is 14 amino acids long. V shed 11 bases and J shed 3 bases, with 17 bases lying between them. Looked up from germline, CDR1 is MNHNY and CDR2 is SVGAGI (reference sequence). CDR3: CAVRGASSYNEQFF. As DNA, the CDR3 is TGTGCCGTCCGAGGGGCTAGCAGCTACAATGAGCAGTTCTTC.

The J gene is TRBJ2-1, the V gene TRBV7-9; 9 bases fit TRBD1. Trimming removed 1 base from V and 16 bases from J; junction bases left unmatched: 5. The CDR3 has 12 residues. Germline lookup yields CDR1 SEHNR and CDR2 FQNEAQ (reference sequence). CDR3 in amino acids: CASSLEDRGLFF. The DNA for the CDR3 is TGTGCCAGCAGCTTAGAGGACAGGGGCCTATTCTTC. Full variable domain (outside the CDR3, taken from reference TRBV7-9 and TRBJ2-1): DTGVSQNPRHKITKRGQNVTFRCDPISEHNRLYWYRQTLGQGPEFLTYFQNEAQLEKSRLLSDRFSAERPKGSFSTLEIQRTEQGDSAMYLCASSLEDRGLFFGPGTRLTVL.

The rearrangement links TRBV19 to TRBJ2-1, with 8 bases aligning to TRBD2. The CDR3 has 14 amino acids. J lost 7 bases, V lost 1 base, and 3 bases had no gene match. Germline V gene lookup returns CDR1 LNHDA and CDR2 SQIVND (reference sequence). DNA of the CDR3: TGTGCCAGTAGTATAGGACTAGCGACGAATGAGCAGTTCTTC. Its protein is CASSIGLATNEQFF.

J is TRBJ2-3 and V is TRBV6-1; D tentatively reads TRBD1 or TRBD2 (5 bases each). The V end was cut by 8 bases, the J end by 3 bases, with 12 bases between. The length of the CDR3 is 13 residues. The germline gives CDR1 MNHNS, CDR2 SASEGT. In nucleotides, the CDR3 is TGTGCCAGCCGGGACCAACCTACAGATACGCAGTATTTT. Translating gives CASRDQPTDTQYF.

This sequence joins TRBV6-5 and TRBJ2-1; TRBD2 might be the D (5 bases). The CDR3 length is 15 residues. Deletions cut 5 bases from V and 3 bases from J, with 14 bases between. Germline V lookup: CDR1 MNHEY, CDR2 SVGAGI. CDR3 region: CASSTRAGLYNEQFF. The CDR3 coding sequence is TGTGCCAGCAGTACCCGGGCGGGTCTCTACAATGAGCAGTTCTTC.

This clone showed up just once. The chain carries TRBV19 and TRBJ2-2; 9 positions agree with TRBD2. CDR1 and CDR2 from the germline V gene are LNHDA and SQIVND (reference sequence). The CDR3 consists of 15 residues. Unmatched junction bases numbered 4, after V lost 1 base and J lost 7 bases. The CDR3 here is CASSIASGNRGELFF. The CDR3 DNA reads as TGTGCCAGTAGTATAGCTAGCGGGAACCGCGGGGAGCTGTTTTTT.

The CDR3 DNA reads TGTGCCAGCAGCTCCGGTTCAGGGACTGAAGCTTTCTTT. It is translated as CASSSGSGTEAFF. The rearrangement joins TRBV9 to TRBJ1-1, with a possible D match to TRBD1 (5 bases). V shed 4 bases and J shed 5 bases, with 12 bases lying between them. Germline loops: CDR1 SGDLS, CDR2 YYNGEE. This CDR3 comprises 13 residues.

The rearrangement joins TRBV7-2 to TRBJ2-7; the match to TRBD1 covers 7 bases. Germline CDR1 and CDR2: SGHTA and FQGNSA. With V trimmed by 4 bases and J by 5 bases, 14 bases remained unmatched. The CDR3 is made up of 16 amino acids. Here the CDR3 reads CASSSDRAGQRHEQYF. In DNA, the CDR3 is TGTGCCAGCAGCTCAGACAGGGCAGGGCAGAGGCACGAGCAGTACTTC.

V usage is TRBV14 and J usage is TRBJ2-1; TRBD2 agrees at 14 bases. Trimming at V came to 4 bases and at J to 4 bases, leaving 3 bases not matched to a gene. Germline V gene sequence: CDR1 SGHDN, CDR2 FVKESK. There are 16 residues in the CDR3. The CDR3 DNA follows: TGTGCCAGCAGCCTCAGACTAGCGGGAGGGTACAATGAGCAGTTCTTC. Protein product: CASSLRLAGGYNEQFF.

The table lists this clone with a few counts. V gene TRBV7-8 combines with J gene TRBJ1-2; D possibly corresponds to TRBD1 (6 bases). V lost 5 bases and J 5 bases, leaving 9 bases between the germline ends. CDR3 length: 12 amino acids. Germline values: CDR1 SGHVS, CDR2 FQNEAQ. The CDR3 DNA reads as TGTGCCAGCAGCCTAACAGGGTATGGCTACACCTTC. This encodes CASSLTGYGYTF. The full variable domain, completed using reference TRBV7-8 and TRBJ1-2, is GAGVSQSPRYKVAKRGQDVALRCDPISGHVSLFWYQQALGQGPEFLTYFQNEAQLDKSGLPSDRFFAERPEGSVSTLKIQRTQQEDSAVYLCASSLTGYGYTFGSGTRLTVV.